These T cell receptor beta chains were read from a single sample in a study of cytomegalovirus exposure and HLA in healthy donors. Here immunoSEQ multiplex PCR was the method, and the copy in TCRdb shows in-frame clones only, minus some. This table lists about 190,000 clones. Sequencing was carried out using PBMCs. The receptors shown here come from a young man in good health and CMV-seronegative. The CDR3 runs from the conserved cysteine through the conserved F or W. The order of the fields is J gene, D gene, V gene, CDR3 DNA, CDR3 protein. D genes are given only for firm matches.

J gene: TRBJ1-2
D gene: TRBD1
V gene: TRBV6-1
CDR3 DNA: TGTGCCAGCAGTGTTGGGACAGGGAAGGGCTACACCTTC
CDR3 protein: CASSVGTGKGYTF

J gene: TRBJ1-1
D gene: TRBD1
V gene: TRBV28
CDR3 DNA: TGTGCCAGCAGTAGGTCGTCTACAGGGGAAACTGAAGCTTTCTTT
CDR3 protein: CASSRSSTGETEAFF

J gene: TRBJ1-2
D gene: TRBD1
V gene: TRBV9
CDR3 DNA: TGTGCCAGCAGCGGCTCAGGGGGCGAGGGTGGCTACACCTTC
CDR3 protein: CASSGSGGEGGYTF

J gene: TRBJ2-7
D gene: TRBD2
V gene: TRBV27
CDR3 DNA: TGTGCCAGCAGTTTAGGGCTAGCGGGTCCCCGTTCCGAGCAGTACTTC
CDR3 protein: CASSLGLAGPRSEQYF

J gene: TRBJ2-1
D gene: TRBD1
V gene: TRBV6-6
CDR3 DNA: TGTGCCAGCAGCTGGGGGACAGGGGTCAATGAGCAGTTCTTC
CDR3 protein: CASSWGTGVNEQFF

J gene: TRBJ1-5
D gene: -
V gene: TRBV6-1
CDR3 DNA: TGTGCCAGCAGGAAAGGGAGTATGGATCAGCCCCAGCATTTT
CDR3 protein: CASRKGSMDQPQHF

J gene: TRBJ2-7
D gene: -
V gene: TRBV2
CDR3 DNA: TGTGCCAGCAGTGGGTCGGAACGGGAGACGATACGCGAGCAGTACTTC
CDR3 protein: CASSGSERETIREQYF

J gene: TRBJ2-3
D gene: TRBD2
V gene: TRBV7-2
CDR3 DNA: TGTGCCAGCAGTCGACTAGCGGGAACAGATACGCAGTATTTT
CDR3 protein: CASSRLAGTDTQYF

J gene: TRBJ2-7
D gene: TRBD2
V gene: TRBV7-2
CDR3 DNA: TGTGCCAGCAGCTTAGCAAGCGGGAGCTCCTACGAGCAGTACTTC
CDR3 protein: CASSLASGSSYEQYF

J gene: TRBJ2-1
D gene: -
V gene: TRBV10-1
CDR3 DNA: TGCGCCAGCAGTGAAGGGGCTACCTCACGCAATGAGCAGTTCTTC
CDR3 protein: CASSEGATSRNEQFF

J gene: TRBJ2-1
D gene: -
V gene: TRBV19
CDR3 DNA: TGTGCCAGTAGTCCGAGACTAGTAGGCAATGAGCAGTTCTTC
CDR3 protein: CASSPRLVGNEQFF

J gene: TRBJ1-4
D gene: TRBD1
V gene: TRBV11-2
CDR3 DNA: TGTGCCAGCAGCTTAACCCCAGGACAGGCGCATGAAAAACTGTTTTTT
CDR3 protein: CASSLTPGQAHEKLFF